This T cell receptor (beta chain) came from a study of technical replicates of blood from several donors. Assay used: immunoSEQ multiplex PCR; TCRdb lists only in-frame clones, some missing. The data show approximately 69,000 clones, with around 90% seen just once and approximately 5% held by the top ten. Trimming shortened V by 7 bases and J by 4 bases, and 16 bases separated the two germline ends. The CDR3 has 14 residues. Germline V CDR1 and CDR2: SGHAT, FQDESV (reference sequence). Sequenced input: PBMCs. This receptor was taken from a human donor in good health. Some clones in this sample may be carry-over from other donors' samples. The chain combines TRBV11-1 with TRBJ1-1, with no clear D. The CDR3 bases are TGTGCCAGCACCAAGGGAGATTTTGGCACTGAAGCTTTCTTT. Translating gives CASTKGDFGTEAFF.